These 29 T cell receptor beta chains were all obtained from the same sample, sequenced in a study of T cells after yellow fever vaccination. TCRdb re-analysed the 5' RACE reads in MiXCR, keeping a single row per CDR3 protein. The top ten clones hold 13% to 15% of a sample with approximately 550,000 distinct CDR3 sequences, less than 20% of them seen once. Specimen: PBMCs, collected 15 days after the yellow fever booster vaccination. The receptors here all came from a man under 40 who received the YFV17D yellow fever vaccine.

The V and J genes are TRBV9 and TRBJ2-1; tentative D call: TRBD2 (5 bases). This CDR3 spans 16 amino acids. V gave up 3 bases and J gave up 5 bases, with 18 bases separating them. Germline V gene data show CDR1 as SGDLS and CDR2 as YYNGEE. This CDR3 is CASSGGGSGSHNEQFF. For the CDR3, the DNA is TGTGCCAGCAGCGGTGGTGGGTCGGGGTCCCACAATGAGCAGTTCTTC.

The chain combines TRBV24-1 with TRBJ2-3; D is perhaps TRBD2 (6 bases). Germline values: CDR1 KGHDR, CDR2 SFDVKD. Trimming pared 4 bases from V and 4 bases from J, leaving 14 bases between. There are 15 residues in the CDR3. CDR3 residues: CATSDIRDSPDTQYF. For the CDR3, the DNA is TGTGCCACCAGTGACATCCGGGACTCACCAGATACGCAGTATTTT.

The sample holds a few counts of this clonotype. The CDR3 reads CASSLNTLADTQYF. The CDR3 coding sequence is TGTGCCAGCAGCTTAAATACACTAGCAGATACGCAGTATTTT. The chain joins TRBV7-6 to TRBJ2-3; the D gene is possibly TRBD2 (5 bases). Trimming took 2 bases from V and 4 from J, leaving 10 bases between them. The V gene's germline CDR1 is SGHVS and CDR2 FNYEAQ. There are 14 residues in the CDR3. The full variable domain, its missing parts supplied by reference TRBV7-6 and TRBJ2-3, is GAGVSQSPRYKVTKRGQDVALRCDPISGHVSLYWYRQALGQGPEFLTYFNYEAQQDKSGLPNDRFSAERPEGSISTLTIQRTEQRDSAMYRCASSLNTLADTQYFGPGTRLTVL.

V usage is TRBV12-3 or TRBV12-4 and J usage is TRBJ2-7; 10 positions agree with TRBD2. This CDR3 is 16 amino acids long. V was pared by 4 bases and J by 0 bases, with 6 bases of the junction left unmatched. CDR3 sequence (DNA): TGTGCCAGCAGTTCCGGGACTAGCGCCCTCTCCTACGAGCAGTACTTC. Translation: CASSSGTSALSYEQYF.

A few counts support this clonotype. The chain links TRBV20-1 to TRBJ2-5; 12 bases agree with TRBD2. Looked up from germline, CDR1 is DFQATT and CDR2 is SNEGSKA (reference sequence). CDR3 length equals 14 residues. V trimming: 6 bases; J trimming: 4 bases; junction bases outside the gene matches: 6. The CDR3 loop is CSAKTSGSGETQYF. CDR3 nucleotide sequence: TGCAGTGCGAAGACTAGCGGGAGCGGAGAGACCCAGTACTTC.

The chain joins TRBV5-1 to TRBJ2-2; D remains ambiguous. Germline CDR1 and CDR2: SGHRS and YFSETQ. V lost 0 bases and J lost 2, with 8 bases in between. The CDR3 covers 15 residues. The CDR3 DNA reads as TGCGCCAGCAGCTTGGAGTTCCCCAACACCGGGGAGCTGTTTTTT. Its protein product is CASSLEFPNTGELFF.

This clonotype was found a few times. The chain carries TRBV12-3 or TRBV12-4 and TRBJ2-5; D is possibly TRBD2 (6 bases). The CDR3 extends over 17 amino acids. Between the trimmed V and J ends, which lost 0 bases and 0 bases, there was a span of 14 bases. The CDR3 coding sequence is TGTGCCAGCAGTTTAGCGGCGGGACTTCCGTACCAAGAGACCCAGTACTTC. It codes for CASSLAAGLPYQETQYF.

V and J are TRBV15 and TRBJ2-7; the D is unclear. This CDR3 has 13 residues. V dropped 0 bases and J dropped 6 bases, with 9 bases sitting between them. Germline lookup yields CDR1 LNHNV and CDR2 YYDKDF (reference sequence). The CDR3 here is CATSRDPKSEQYF. For the CDR3, the DNA is TGTGCCACCAGCAGAGATCCGAAAAGCGAGCAGTACTTC.

The gene calls are TRBV7-8 and TRBJ2-2; the D call may be TRBD1 or TRBD2 (5 bases each). The V gene's germline CDR1 is SGHVS and CDR2 FQNEAQ. The CDR3 is 16 residues long. The germline V and J ends were trimmed by 5 bases and 0 bases, with 13 bases remaining between them. Here the CDR3 DNA reads TGTGCCAGCAGCCCTAAGGTGGGGGCGAACACCGGGGAGCTGTTTTTT. Translation gives CASSPKVGANTGELFF.

The chain couples TRBV20-1 to TRBJ2-3; 7 bases match TRBD2. Germline CDR1 DFQATT, CDR2 SNEGSKA (reference sequence). The CDR3 consists of 15 residues. The V segment lost 3 bases and the J segment 0 bases; nucleotides outside the gene matches: 6. The CDR3 loop reads CSASKTSVSTDTQYF. CDR3 sequence (DNA): TGCAGTGCTAGTAAAACTAGCGTAAGCACAGATACGCAGTATTTT.

The chain combines TRBV27 with TRBJ2-7, with TRBD1 as a possible D gene (5 bases). Trimming took off 1 base at V and 5 bases at J, with 12 bases between the two ends. CDR1 MNHEY and CDR2 SMNVEV come from the germline V gene (reference sequence). This CDR3 comprises 14 residues. This CDR3 reads CASSLWGPAHEQYF. In DNA form, the CDR3 reads TGTGCCAGCAGTTTATGGGGCCCCGCACACGAGCAGTACTTC.

This chain joins TRBV28 and TRBJ1-5; D is possibly TRBD1 (6 bases). V shed 5 bases and J shed 7 bases, with 21 bases lying between them. Germline CDR1 is MDHEN and CDR2 is SYDVKM. There are 16 residues in the CDR3. The CDR3 region has the DNA TGTGCCAGCAGTCTATCCGGGACATTCTCCAACCAGCCCCAGCATTTT. It codes for CASSLSGTFSNQPQHF.

This chain links TRBV12-3 or TRBV12-4 with TRBJ2-1; TRBD2 matches at 10 bases. The CDR3 has 17 residues. J was trimmed by 5 bases and V by 6 bases; bases with no gene match: 13. The CDR3: CASRVGSGRNPNNEQFF. CDR3 DNA sequence: TGTGCCAGCAGGGTGGGTAGCGGGAGGAATCCTAACAATGAGCAGTTCTTC.

The V and J genes are TRBV6-1 and TRBJ1-5; 7 positions match TRBD1. The germline gives CDR1 MNHNS, CDR2 SASEGT. V shed 10 bases, J shed 3 bases, and the junction held 6 bases outside the gene matches. The CDR3 loop spans 13 amino acids. In DNA, the CDR3 is TGTGCCACCGGGGACAGTCTCAATCAGCCCCAGCATTTT. Protein product: CATGDSLNQPQHF.

This chain joins TRBV21-1 and TRBJ2-5; the D segment call TRBD2 is taken from the table without a DNA check. TRBV21-1 is designated a pseudogene. The CDR3 spans 17 residues. In DNA, the CDR3 is TGTGCCAGCAGCAAACTAGGGCAGCTTAACTTTCAAGAGACCCAGTACTTC. Its protein product is CASSKLGQLNFQETQYF.

In this sample, this clonotype turned up many times. The J gene is TRBJ2-7, the V gene TRBV30; no clear D. Trimming removed 0 bases from V and 1 base from J, with 4 bases in between. The germline gives CDR1 GTSNPN, CDR2 SVGIG (reference sequence). This CDR3 has 12 amino acids. CDR3 sequence (DNA): TGTGCCTGGAGTGTCGGATCCTACGAGCAGTACTTC. It encodes CAWSVGSYEQYF.

Many counts were recorded for this clonotype. The chain links TRBV7-2 to TRBJ2-5; maybe TRBD1 (6 bases). Trimming removed 0 bases at V and 2 bases at J, with 13 bases between. This CDR3 contains 16 residues. The germline V gene has CDR1 SGHTA and CDR2 FQGNSA. The CDR3 DNA reads as TGTGCCAGCAGCTTAGCACAGGGTTCAGGGCAAGAGACCCAGTACTTC. As protein: CASSLAQGSGQETQYF.

This clonotype has more than one count but fewer than ten. The rearrangement joins TRBV6-5 to TRBJ2-4; 11 bases are shared with TRBD2. With 7 bases clipped from V and 8 bases from J, the junction kept 7 bases outside the gene matches. Germline CDR1 is MNHEY and CDR2 is SVGAGI. This CDR3 has 14 amino acids. The CDR3 here is CASILTSGSDIQYF. CDR3 DNA: TGTGCCAGCATTCTCACTAGCGGGAGTGACATTCAGTACTTC.

The rearrangement joins TRBV7-2 to TRBJ2-1; TRBD2 matches 8 bases. V trimming: 2 bases; J trimming: 8 bases; junction bases outside the gene matches: 8. There are 15 residues in the CDR3. The germline V gene encodes CDR1 SGHTA and CDR2 FQGNSA. The CDR3: CASSLLLAEPHEQFF. The CDR3 nucleotides are TGTGCCAGCAGCTTACTACTAGCGGAGCCCCATGAGCAGTTCTTC.

This clonotype was detected a few times. The gene calls are TRBV2 and TRBJ2-5; no reliable D call. Germline CDR1 and CDR2: SNHLY and FYNNEI. This CDR3 contains 13 residues. Trimming left V 3 bases short and J 5 bases short, with 10 bases between. This CDR3 reads CASSDSLGETQYF. The CDR3 DNA sequence: TGTGCCAGCAGTGACTCCCTAGGGGAGACCCAGTACTTC. The variable domain in full, completed from reference TRBV2 and TRBJ2-5, reads EPEVTQTPSHQVTQMGQEVILRCVPISNHLYFYWYRQILGQKVEFLVSFYNNEISEKSEIFDDQFSVERPDGSNFTLKIRSTKLEDSAMYFCASSDSLGETQYFGPGTRLLVL.

Only a few counts were recorded for this clonotype. The chain couples TRBV7-2 to TRBJ2-1, with 9 bases identical to TRBD2. This CDR3 spans 13 amino acids. Germline assignment: CDR1 SGHTA and CDR2 FQGNSA. Trimming cost V 8 bases and J 9 bases; bases outside gene matches: 8. CDR3 amino acids: CASAIAGASEQFF. CDR3 nucleotides: TGTGCCAGCGCCATAGCGGGAGCTAGTGAGCAGTTCTTC.

The chain couples TRBV11-2 to TRBJ2-3; 9 bases map to TRBD2. Losses at the gene ends were 6 bases for V and 6 bases for J; bases not matched to a gene: 13. This CDR3 contains 16 residues. Per the germline V gene, CDR1 is SGHAT and CDR2 is FQNNGV. Here the CDR3 reads CASRLTSGFSTDTQYF. The CDR3 DNA sequence: TGTGCCAGCAGATTGACTAGCGGATTTTCCACTGATACGCAGTATTTT.

A few counts support this clonotype. The chain employs TRBV30 and TRBJ1-1; D perhaps matches TRBD1 (6 bases). The CDR3 loop spans 14 amino acids. In germline, CDR1 is GTSNPN, CDR2 SVGIG (reference sequence). Here the CDR3 DNA reads TGTGCTTGCAAAAATACGGGGGGCGGAACTGAAGCTTTCTTT. It is translated as CACKNTGGGTEAFF.

This chain connects TRBV24-1 to TRBJ2-2; maybe TRBD1 (6 bases). This CDR3 is 16 amino acids long. Deletions cut 3 bases from V and 1 base from J, with 11 bases between. Germline lookup yields CDR1 KGHDR and CDR2 SFDVKD. As DNA, the CDR3 is TGTGCCACCAGTGATCCGACAGGCAAGAACACCGGGGAGCTGTTTTTT. Translating it yields CATSDPTGKNTGELFF.

This clonotype was picked up a small number of times. The V gene is TRBV4-3, the J gene TRBJ2-5; D unresolved. V lost 0 bases, J lost 5 bases, and 19 bases lay in between. The CDR3 contains 17 residues. The germline V gene has CDR1 LGHNA and CDR2 YSLEER. CDR3 in amino acids: CASSQESRQPERETQYF. In DNA, the CDR3 is TGCGCCAGCAGCCAAGAATCGAGGCAACCCGAACGGGAGACCCAGTACTTC.

This clonotype was picked up a small number of times. The genes are TRBV12-3 or TRBV12-4 and TRBJ1-1, with D possibly matching TRBD1 (6 bases). This CDR3 region has 13 residues. Trimming took off 4 bases at V and 5 bases at J, with 11 bases between the two ends. CDR3 protein: CASSSLRGTEAFF. The CDR3 DNA reads as TGTGCCAGCAGTTCCCTAAGGGGGACTGAAGCTTTCTTT.

This clonotype showed up just a few times. The J gene is TRBJ2-1, the V gene TRBV6-2 or TRBV6-3; TRBD2 agrees at 7 bases. The J segment lost 4 bases and the V segment lost 2 bases, leaving 5 bases of the junction unmatched. This CDR3 is built from 15 residues. From germline, CDR1 is MNHEY and CDR2 SVGEGT. The DNA for the CDR3 is TGTGCCAGCAGTTACCTCGGACTAGAGTACAATGAGCAGTTCTTC. This gives the protein CASSYLGLEYNEQFF.

This clonotype was seen more than once but under ten times. The gene calls are TRBV5-1 and TRBJ2-7, with D perhaps TRBD1 (5 bases). Germline CDR1 SGHRS, CDR2 YFSETQ. The CDR3 is 14 residues long. V was shortened by 1 base and J by 6 bases, with 14 bases between the two germline ends. The CDR3 spells CASSLPGSQTEQYF. The CDR3 DNA reads as TGCGCCAGCAGCTTGCCAGGGTCACAAACCGAGCAGTACTTC.

The chain links TRBV2 to TRBJ2-7; 9 bases are shared with TRBD2. With 2 bases clipped from V and 2 bases from J, the junction kept 1 base outside the gene matches. CDR1 is SNHLY and CDR2 is FYNNEI in the germline V gene. The CDR3 sequence is 14 residues long. The CDR3 reads CASSERGRAYEQYF. In DNA, the CDR3 is TGTGCCAGCAGTGAACGCGGGAGGGCCTACGAGCAGTACTTC. Full variable domain (remainder filled in from reference TRBV2 and TRBJ2-7): EPEVTQTPSHQVTQMGQEVILRCVPISNHLYFYWYRQILGQKVEFLVSFYNNEISEKSEIFDDQFSVERPDGSNFTLKIRSTKLEDSAMYFCASSERGRAYEQYFGPGTRLTVT.